This record covers a single T cell receptor (beta chain). Antigen unknown. This CDR3 comprises 16 residues. Germline assignment: CDR1 LNHNV and CDR2 YYDKDF (reference sequence). The sample is drawn from a study of cytomegalovirus exposure and HLA in healthy donors. Study observations and caveats: After further analysis at a later stage, 16,951 TCR beta sequences were associated with HLA alleles at 0.05 false discovery rate. The study labeled 164 TCR beta chains cytomegalovirus-associated. About 87% or about 30% of the time was how often most TCR beta V segments were productive, according to an earlier analysis.

PCR used 60 Vbeta primers and 13 Jbeta primers. Method: immunoSEQ multiplex PCR; TCRdb's copy keeps in-frame clones and lacks some. In total, the table holds roughly 190,000 clones. V is TRBV15 and J is TRBJ2-5, with 12 positions matching TRBD1. The DNA end favors TRBJ2-7, so the J call may be wrong. The sample consisted of PBMCs. The sequence was collected from a man aged 30 to 39 in good health and CMV-seronegative. The CDR3 sequence is CATSRVGTGGGYEQYF. The CDR3 DNA follows: TGTGCCACCAGCAGAGTTGGGACAGGGGGCGGATACGAGCAGTACTTC.